Shown below are 12 T cell receptor beta chains from a single sample sequenced in a study of blood T cell repertoires in COVID-19. Assay: immunoSEQ multiplex PCR; the TCRdb copy retains only in-frame clones and omits some. Of about 100,000 clones listed, 87% were seen once; the top ten hold around 7.2%. Sequencing was carried out using peripheral blood. These receptors were obtained from a man between 25 and 39 years old in a cohort sampled during active COVID-19.

This chain connects TRBV5-1 to TRBJ1-5; D unclear. The V and J ends lost 0 bases and 4 bases respectively, with 8 bases between them. Germline V gene lookup returns CDR1 SGHRS and CDR2 YFSETQ. There are 14 residues in the CDR3. Here the CDR3 reads CASSLVAGNQPQHF. As DNA, the CDR3 is TGCGCCAGCAGCTTGGTGGCGGGAAATCAGCCCCAGCATTTT.

CDR3 DNA: TGTGCCAGCAGCTTAAACGGGGGGGGTTCCATGTTGGAGCAGTTCTTC. This sequence encodes CASSLNGGGSMLEQFF. J is TRBJ2-1 and V is TRBV7-2; 8 nucleotides align to TRBD2. The ends lost 2 bases at V and 10 bases at J; junction bases unmatched: 13. CDR3 size: 16 residues. CDR1 and CDR2 (germline): SGHTA, FQGNSA. The full variable domain, completed using reference TRBV7-2 and TRBJ2-1, is GAGVSQSPSNKVTEKGKDVELRCDPISGHTALYWYRQSLGQGLEFLIYFQGNSAPDKSGLPSDRFSAERTGGSVSTLTIQRTQQEDSAVYLCASSLNGGGSMLEQFFGPGTRLTVL.

The V and J genes are TRBV30 and TRBJ2-1; 7 nucleotides agree with TRBD1. CDR3 length: 13 amino acids. The V gene end was trimmed by 4 bases and the J gene end by 7 bases; junction bases not matched to a gene: 7. Per the germline V gene, CDR1 is GTSNPN and CDR2 is SVGIG (reference sequence). Here the CDR3 DNA reads TGTGCCTGGACTGACAGGGTTGGGAATGAGCAGTTCTTC. Protein: CAWTDRVGNEQFF.

In its sample, this clone was seen a few times. The chain's CDR3 is CASSQVYNSPLHF. The CDR3 nucleotides are TGTGCCAGCAGCCAAGTATATAATTCACCCCTCCACTTT. The chain is built from TRBV3-1 (or the pseudogene TRBV3-2) and TRBJ1-6; D gene unclear. Germline V gene sequence: CDR1 LGHDT, CDR2 YNNKEL (reference sequence). Trimming left V 1 base short and J 4 bases short, with 2 bases between. The CDR3 is 13 amino acids.

The chain uses TRBV10-3 and TRBJ2-5; D remains ambiguous. Per germline, CDR1 ENHRY and CDR2 SYGVKD. This CDR3 contains 12 residues. The V gene lost 3 bases and the J gene lost 0 bases, with 2 bases spanning the gap. The CDR3 DNA reads TGTGCCATCAGTGACAACCAAGAGACCCAGTACTTC. Translating it yields CAISDNQETQYF.

This chain uses TRBV25-1 with TRBJ1-5; D is unresolved. The CDR3 runs 14 residues. CDR1 MGHDK and CDR2 SYGVNS come from the germline V gene. Trimming shortened V by 3 bases and J by 3 bases, and 9 bases separated the two germline ends. CDR3 sequence (DNA): TGTGCCAGCAGTGACATAGAAGACAATCAGCCCCAGCATTTT. Translated, it gives CASSDIEDNQPQHF.

The chain recombines TRBV5-1 with TRBJ2-7, with a possible D match to TRBD2 (5 bases). Germline loops: CDR1 SGHRS, CDR2 YFSETQ. This CDR3 spans 12 amino acids. V gave up 5 bases and J gave up 5 bases, with 11 bases separating them. The CDR3 nucleotides read TGCGCCAGCAGAAGTTACGGGGACGAGCAGTACTTC. Amino acids: CASRSYGDEQYF.

V is TRBV9 and J is TRBJ1-2; D is perhaps TRBD1 (6 bases). Germline CDR1 and CDR2: SGDLS and YYNGEE. The V and J ends lost 4 bases and 3 bases respectively, with 10 bases between them. This CDR3 has 13 residues. As DNA, the CDR3 is TGTGCCAGCAGCCCCGGACAGTACTATGGCTACACCTTC. It specifies CASSPGQYYGYTF.

The chain carries TRBV5-6 and TRBJ1-5, with 8 bases matching TRBD1. Germline lookup yields CDR1 SGHDT and CDR2 YYEEEE. V was pared by 4 bases and J by 1 base, with 4 bases of the junction left unmatched. This CDR3 region has 15 residues. CDR3 in DNA: TGTGCCAGCAGCCTAGGGACAGGCAGCAATCAGCCCCAGCATTTT. Its protein product is CASSLGTGSNQPQHF.

This chain links TRBV12-3 or TRBV12-4 with TRBJ2-7; maybe TRBD1 (6 bases). CDR3 length: 13 residues. Trimming stripped 5 bases from V and 4 bases from J, with 12 bases between. The CDR3 here is CASSPKDSYEQYF. CDR3 nucleotides: TGTGCCAGCAGTCCAAAGGACAGTTACGAGCAGTACTTC.

The chain links TRBV30 to TRBJ2-3; 7 bases are shared with TRBD1. CDR1 and CDR2 (germline): GTSNPN, SVGIG (reference sequence). The J segment lost 0 bases and the V segment lost 1 base, leaving 7 bases of the junction unmatched. The CDR3 runs 16 residues. The CDR3 DNA sequence: TGTGCCTGGAGTGCCCGGGACAGCCTTAGCACAGATACGCAGTATTTT. This codes for CAWSARDSLSTDTQYF.

The gene calls are TRBV18 and TRBJ1-3; TRBD1 agrees at 7 bases. Germline CDR1 and CDR2: KGHSH and LQKENI. The junction had 1 base not matched to a gene; V was cut back by 2 bases and J by 0 bases. The CDR3 covers 15 residues. CDR3 nucleotide sequence: TGTGCCAGCTCACCAGACAGGGTCTCTGGAAACACCATATATTTT. It encodes CASSPDRVSGNTIYF.